Listed here are 26 T cell receptor beta chains from one sample, sequenced in a study of T cells in Graves' hyperthyroidism and ophthalmopathy. RNA transcripts yielded amplified TCR beta CDR3 regions. TCR CDR3 underwent first-round RT-PCR with the HTBI primer set. TCRdb redid the calling of the multiplex PCR reads with MiXCR, one entry per CDR3 protein. The sample lists hundreds of thousands of distinct CDR3 sequences, just under 20% seen once, with about 50% in the top ten. The sequenced material came from blood. The receptors stem from a man aged 40-49 years with Graves' ophthalmopathy.

In this sample, this clonotype turned up many times. This chain uses TRBV12-3 or TRBV12-4 with TRBJ2-5, with 9 positions matching TRBD1. The CDR3 is 14 amino acids. V lost 0 bases and J lost 4; bases outside the gene matches: 0. The CDR3, as DNA: TGTGCCAGCAGTTTAGCGACAGGGGGAGAGACCCAGTACTTC. It codes for CASSLATGGETQYF.

In its sample, this clonotype was seen many times. V is TRBV30 and J is TRBJ2-5, with a tentative D call TRBD2 (5 bases). Germline V gene sequence: CDR1 GTSNPN, CDR2 SVGIG (reference sequence). V lost 3 bases, J lost 5 bases, and 22 bases lay in between. The CDR3 is made up of 16 amino acids. In DNA form, the CDR3 reads TGTGCCTGGAGGGTCCCCGGACGGGGAGTAGGGGAGACCCAGTACTTC. Its protein product is CAWRVPGRGVGETQYF.

This clonotype was seen ten or more times. J is TRBJ2-7 and V is TRBV28, with 10 bases aligning to TRBD1. This CDR3 has 16 amino acids. The V gene's germline CDR1 is MDHEN and CDR2 SYDVKM. Losses at the gene ends were 1 base for V and 3 bases for J; bases not matched to a gene: 6. The CDR3 nucleotides read TGTGCCAGCAGTTTATTAACCGGGACAGGGGACTACGAGCAGTACTTC. Protein sequence: CASSLLTGTGDYEQYF.

This clonotype has just a few counts. V usage is TRBV7-9 and J usage is TRBJ2-5; no clear D gene. The germline CDR1 and CDR2 sequences are SEHNR and FQNEAQ (reference sequence). This CDR3 has 14 amino acids. The V and J ends lost 4 bases and 1 base respectively, with 10 bases between them. The CDR3 here is CASSSLGSQETQYF. CDR3 in DNA: TGTGCCAGCAGCTCCCTAGGATCCCAAGAGACCCAGTACTTC.

Points on this clonotype: A much larger clonotype is one base distant, so this may be a read error. V is TRBV7-2 and J is TRBJ1-1; TRBD1 matches at 7 bases. The germline gives CDR1 SGHTA, CDR2 FQGNSA. The CDR3 is made up of 17 amino acids. The CDR3 region is CASSEEGALLMNTGAFF. The CDR3 DNA sequence: TGTGCCAGCAGCGAGGAGGGGGCACTCCTCATGAACACTGGAGCTTTCTTT.

This clonotype occurred a few times. This chain links TRBV10-3 with TRBJ2-1, with D maybe TRBD2 (7 bases). Germline V gene lookup returns CDR1 ENHRY and CDR2 SYGVKD. CDR3 length: 14 residues. Trimming left V 6 bases short and J 4 bases short, with 13 bases between. For the CDR3, the DNA is TGTGCCATCAGCGGGGGGCTAGAGTACAATGAGCAGTTCTTC. Its protein product is CAISGGLEYNEQFF.

The chain recombines TRBV4-1 with TRBJ1-1; D unresolved. CDR3 size: 11 residues. The germline V gene has CDR1 MGHRA and CDR2 YSYEKL. V was shortened by 3 bases and J by 11 bases, with 10 bases between the two germline ends. CDR3 sequence (DNA): TGCGCCAGCAGCCAGGGGTTTACGGCTTTCTTT. Encoded protein: CASSQGFTAFF.

The gene calls are TRBV2 and TRBJ1-5; D uncertain. Germline V gives CDR1 SNHLY, CDR2 FYNNEI. The CDR3 has 17 amino acids. Trimming removed 0 bases from V and 9 bases from J, with 21 bases in between. CDR3 region: CASSEAGPDPHRGPQHF. The CDR3 DNA is TGTGCCAGCAGTGAAGCGGGCCCGGACCCACACCGGGGGCCCCAGCATTTT.

This clonotype was detected only a few times. The chain combines TRBV27 with TRBJ1-1; 7 bases align to TRBD1. V gave up 3 bases and J gave up 1 base; unmatched junction bases: 8. CDR3 length: 16 residues. Looked up from germline, CDR1 is MNHEY and CDR2 is SMNVEV (reference sequence). The CDR3 loop reads CASSFRGDSRNTEAFF. In DNA, the CDR3 is TGTGCCAGCAGTTTTCGAGGGGACAGCAGGAACACTGAAGCTTTCTTT.

On this clonotype: Given a much more abundant clone one base away, this may be a read error. The CDR3 sequence is CASSQGDRNAEAFF. The CDR3 nucleotides are TGTGCCAGCAGCCAAGGCGACCGAAACGCTGAAGCTTTCTTT. V gene TRBV4-2 combines with J gene TRBJ1-1, with no clear D. Trimming stripped 1 base from V and 6 bases from J, with 12 bases between. Germline CDR1 is LGHNA and CDR2 is YNFKEQ. The CDR3 sequence is 14 residues long.

This clonotype was observed at least ten times. This rearrangement joins TRBV30 to TRBJ2-5, with TRBD1 matching over 9 bases. Germline V CDR1 and CDR2: GTSNPN, SVGIG (reference sequence). V shed 0 bases, J shed 4 bases, and the junction held 6 bases outside the gene matches. The CDR3 runs 15 residues. Here the CDR3 reads CAWSVNRGQRETQYF. In DNA form, the CDR3 reads TGTGCCTGGAGTGTAAACAGGGGGCAGCGAGAGACCCAGTACTTC.

V gene TRBV5-1 combines with J gene TRBJ1-5, with D possibly being TRBD1 (5 bases). The V end lost 0 bases, the J end lost 2 bases, and 12 bases lay between the germline ends. From germline, CDR1 is SGHRS and CDR2 YFSETQ. The CDR3 covers 16 residues. CDR3 DNA sequence: TGCGCCAGCAGCTTGGAGGGACGGAAGGGCAATCAGCCCCAGCATTTT. It codes for CASSLEGRKGNQPQHF.

This sequence joins TRBV6-2 or TRBV6-3 and TRBJ2-7, with D perhaps matching TRBD2 (5 bases). Between the trimmed V and J ends, which lost 6 bases and 2 bases, there was a span of 14 bases. This CDR3 spans 14 amino acids. The germline gives CDR1 MNHEY, CDR2 SVGEGT. CDR3 DNA: TGTGCCAGCAGGCTGAGGGTGCCGGCCTACGAGCAGTACTTC. The encoded protein is CASRLRVPAYEQYF.

As concerns this clonotype: One base away lies a much larger clone, so this may be a sequencing read error. V gene TRBV12-3 or TRBV12-4 combines with J gene TRBJ2-7, with 8 bases identical to TRBD1. The CDR3 loop spans 14 amino acids. The CDR3 region is CARRRQGRSYEQYF. In DNA form, the CDR3 reads TGTGCCCGCAGGAGACAGGGGCGCTCCTACGAGCAGTACTTC.

This clonotype was seen ten or more times. The J gene is TRBJ2-1, the V gene TRBV5-1; perhaps TRBD1 as D (6 bases). The germline CDR1 and CDR2 sequences are SGHRS and YFSETQ. The V end was cut by 0 bases, the J end by 9 bases, with 10 bases between. The CDR3 has 13 residues. CDR3 DNA: TGCGCCAGCAGCTTGGGAACAGGGCGTGAGCAGTTCTTC. It is translated as CASSLGTGREQFF. Drawing the rest from reference TRBV5-1 and TRBJ2-1, the complete variable domain is KAGVTQTPRYLIKTRGQQVTLSCSPISGHRSVSWYQQTPGQGLQFLFEYFSETQRNKGNFPGRFSGRQFSNSRSEMNVSTLELGDSALYLCASSLGTGREQFFGPGTRLTVL.

This clonotype was detected ten times or more. This chain links TRBV28 with TRBJ2-1; maybe TRBD1 (5 bases). The germline V gene has CDR1 MDHEN and CDR2 SYDVKM. With 1 base removed from V and 0 bases from J, the gap between germline ends came to 7 bases. This CDR3 region has 15 residues. Here the CDR3 DNA reads TGTGCCAGCAGTTTATTTGACAGCTCCTACAATGAGCAGTTCTTC. It encodes CASSLFDSSYNEQFF. Full variable domain (rest looked up from reference TRBV28 and TRBJ2-1): DVKVTQSSRYLVKRTGEKVFLECVQDMDHENMFWYRQDPGLGLRLIYFSYDVKMKEKGDIPEGYSVSREKKERFSLILESASTNQTSMYLCASSLFDSSYNEQFFGPGTRLTVL.

This clonotype came up many times. This chain connects TRBV11-2 to TRBJ2-3; D may be TRBD2 (6 bases). Trimming removed 8 bases at V and 1 base at J, with 10 bases between. CDR3 length: 13 residues. Germline V gene data show CDR1 as SGHAT and CDR2 as FQNNGV. The CDR3, as DNA: TGTGCCAGCGGGGCGGGGCGCACAGATACGCAGTATTTT. Its translation: CASGAGRTDTQYF.

A few counts support this clonotype. This chain links TRBV6-6 with TRBJ1-2; 9 bases map to TRBD1. The germline V gene encodes CDR1 MNHNY and CDR2 SVGAGI (reference sequence). The CDR3 spans 16 residues. The junction had 6 bases not matched to a gene; V was cut back by 0 bases and J by 4 bases. CDR3 in amino acids: CASSYSGTGKGYGYTF. CDR3 bases: TGTGCCAGCAGTTACTCGGGGACAGGGAAGGGCTATGGCTACACCTTC.

This clonotype was detected ten times or more. The chain carries TRBV24-1 and TRBJ2-7; TRBD2 agrees at 13 bases. Germline assignment: CDR1 KGHDR and CDR2 SFDVKD. V was pared by 2 bases and J by 5 bases, with 5 bases of the junction left unmatched. This CDR3 has 16 amino acids. The CDR3 region has the DNA TGTGCCACCAGTGATTCCGGGACTAGCGGGACGAACGAGCAGTACTTC. It specifies CATSDSGTSGTNEQYF.

The rearrangement links TRBV12-3 or TRBV12-4 to TRBJ1-5, with D maybe TRBD1 (6 bases). V was shortened by 2 bases and J by 6 bases, with 17 bases between the two germline ends. This CDR3 comprises 16 residues. DNA of the CDR3: TGTGCCAGCAGTTTAAGCAGGGGCGGGCGTGGTCAGCCCCAGCATTTT. Its translation: CASSLSRGGRGQPQHF.

This clonotype was detected many times. The chain uses TRBV7-2 and TRBJ2-2; 13 bases are shared with TRBD2. Looked up from germline, CDR1 is SGHTA and CDR2 is FQGNSA. After removal of 5 bases from V and 1 base from J, the junction contained 10 bases not matched to a gene. CDR3 length equals 19 residues. The CDR3 here is CASSVGLAGAVVNTGELFF. CDR3 DNA: TGTGCCAGCAGCGTAGGACTAGCGGGGGCCGTCGTGAACACCGGGGAGCTGTTTTTT.

On this clonotype: The DNA is omitted, as the CDR3 cannot be located on it reliably, and the CDR3 follows TCRdb's listing. J is TRBJ2-7 and V is TRBV6-1; whether TRBD1, the table's D call, matches the DNA was not checked. The CDR3 is 15 amino acids long, termini counted. Germline assignment: CDR1 MNHNS and CDR2 SASEGT. The CDR3 region is CASSEVGQGSNEQYF.

This clonotype was seen many times. The chain carries TRBV7-8 and TRBJ2-2, with 8 positions matching TRBD1. J gave up 4 bases and V 4 bases, and 5 bases lay outside the gene matches. This CDR3 has 15 amino acids. CDR1 and CDR2 (germline): SGHVS, FQNEAQ. For the CDR3, the DNA is TGTGCCAGCAGCTCTCAGGGGGCGCGCACCGGGGAGCTGTTTTTT. It specifies CASSSQGARTGELFF.

The chain is built from TRBV6-1 and TRBJ2-4; D might be TRBD1 or TRBD2, each matching 5 bases. Germline values: CDR1 MNHNS, CDR2 SASEGT. Trimming stripped 5 bases from V and 6 bases from J, with 23 bases between. The CDR3 is 17 amino acids. The CDR3 loop is CASSPFLVQGAGNIQYF. CDR3 bases: TGTGCCAGCAGTCCTTTCTTGGTTCAAGGGGCGGGAAACATTCAGTACTTC.

The sample holds many counts of this clonotype. The chain recombines TRBV28 with TRBJ2-1, with a possible D match to TRBD2 (5 bases). Germline V lookup: CDR1 MDHEN, CDR2 SYDVKM. V was trimmed by 5 bases and J by 6 bases, leaving 17 bases between them. This CDR3 has 15 residues. The CDR3 region has the DNA TGTGCCAGCAGTGTTGGAGGCCCACCGTCCAATGAGCAGTTCTTC. It encodes CASSVGGPPSNEQFF.

This chain uses TRBV15 with TRBJ1-1; D remains ambiguous. The CDR3 consists of 17 residues. V lost 0 bases and J lost 3, with 17 bases in between. Per germline, CDR1 LNHNV and CDR2 YYDKDF (reference sequence). CDR3 amino acids: CATSRDYRRGGDTEAFF. DNA of the CDR3: TGTGCCACCAGCAGAGATTATAGACGGGGTGGGGACACTGAAGCTTTCTTT.